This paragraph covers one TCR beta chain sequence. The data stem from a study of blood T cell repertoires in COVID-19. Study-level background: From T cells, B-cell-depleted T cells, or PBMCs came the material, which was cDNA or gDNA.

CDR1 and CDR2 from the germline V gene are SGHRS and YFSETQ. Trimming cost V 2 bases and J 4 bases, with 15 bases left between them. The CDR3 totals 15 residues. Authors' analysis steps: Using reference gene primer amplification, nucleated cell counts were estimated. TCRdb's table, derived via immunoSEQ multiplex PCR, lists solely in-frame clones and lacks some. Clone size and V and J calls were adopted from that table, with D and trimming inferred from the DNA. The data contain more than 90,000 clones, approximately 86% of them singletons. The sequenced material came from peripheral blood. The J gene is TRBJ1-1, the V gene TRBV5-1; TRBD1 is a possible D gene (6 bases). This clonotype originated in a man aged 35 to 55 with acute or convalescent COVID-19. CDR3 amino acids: CASSFATGSITEAFF. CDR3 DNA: TGCGCCAGCAGCTTCGCCACAGGGTCAATCACTGAAGCTTTCTTT.